The present T cell receptor beta chain was sequenced within a study of blood T cell repertoires in COVID-19. About the research overall: Sources were T cells, B-cell-depleted T cells, or PBMCs; the material itself was cDNA or gDNA.

Individuals drawn from around 25 US areas were about 18 to 100 years old. No more than 2 weeks before study entry, exposed participants had met a case of COVID-19. This CDR3 is built from 15 residues. Germline-derived CDR1 and CDR2 are KGHSH and LQKENI. Deletions cut 2 bases from V and 7 bases from J, with 18 bases between. Generated by immunoSEQ multiplex PCR, the TCRdb table keeps only in-frame clones and is missing some. The sample carries about 300,000 clones, roughly 89% recorded once. The rearrangement uses TRBV18 and TRBJ2-7; tentative D call: TRBD2 (5 bases). This TCR was sampled from a woman in her fifties or sixties who had been exposed to COVID-19. The sample consisted of PBMCs or T cells enriched from blood (not recorded which). The CDR3 DNA sequence: TGTGCCAGCTCACCAGAGGGTACAGATTTGAGTGAGCAGTACTTC. This codes for CASSPEGTDLSEQYF.